These T cell receptor beta chains were read from a single sample in a study of T cells of healthy individuals. TCRdb itself ran the 5' RACE reads through MiXCR, one entry per CDR3 protein. Found here are roughly 87,000 distinct CDR3 sequences, around 17% of them singletons; the top ten hold 6% to 8%. The receptor set was obtained from a human donor in good health. The CDR3 runs from the conserved cysteine through the conserved F or W. A D gene is named only where the DNA matches it firmly. Some rows mark clone size as missing; the rest say once, few, many or name a class of expanded clone.

j_call: TRBJ2-1
d_call: .
v_call: TRBV5-6
clone_size: many
cdr3_aa: CASSPGTGSYNEQFF
cdr3_nt: TGTGCCAGCAGCCCCGGGACTGGCTCCTACAATGAGCAGTTCTTC

j_call: TRBJ1-1
d_call: .
v_call: TRBV4-3
clone_size: many
cdr3_aa: CASSQDQRIRGKAFF
cdr3_nt: TGCGCCAGCAGCCAAGATCAACGGATTAGGGGGAAAGCTTTCTTT

j_call: TRBJ2-7
d_call: .
v_call: TRBV4-1
clone_size: many
cdr3_aa: CASSLPFGEQYF
cdr3_nt: TGCGCCAGCAGCCTCCCATTTGGTGAGCAGTACTTC

j_call: TRBJ2-5
d_call: TRBD2
v_call: TRBV28
clone_size: few
cdr3_aa: CASSSEGLAGYQETQYF
cdr3_nt: TGTGCCAGCAGTTCCGAGGGACTAGCGGGGTACCAAGAGACCCAGTACTTC

j_call: TRBJ2-1
d_call: TRBD2
v_call: TRBV28
clone_size: few
cdr3_aa: CATIAGGPSWEQFF
cdr3_nt: TGTGCCACCATAGCGGGAGGGCCATCGTGGGAGCAGTTCTTC

j_call: TRBJ2-5
d_call: .
v_call: TRBV29-1
clone_size: few
cdr3_aa: CSVEVAGIAQYF
cdr3_nt: TGCAGCGTTGAAGTGGCCGGTATCGCCCAGTACTTC

j_call: TRBJ2-5
d_call: TRBD1
v_call: TRBV28
clone_size: few
cdr3_aa: CASRTGERGGTQYF
cdr3_nt: TGTGCCAGCAGAACAGGGGAACGGGGTGGGACCCAGTACTTC

j_call: TRBJ2-1
d_call: TRBD2
v_call: TRBV20-1
clone_size: few
cdr3_aa: CSARVLAGREMFWQFF
cdr3_nt: TGCAGTGCTAGAGTCCTAGCGGGAAGAGAAATGTTTTGGCAGTTCTTC

j_call: TRBJ2-6
d_call: .
v_call: TRBV5-5
clone_size: .
cdr3_aa: CASSLVSGPGANVLTF
cdr3_nt: TGTGCCAGCAGCTTGGTTTCCGGGCCCGGGGCCAACGTCCTGACTTTC

j_call: TRBJ2-7
d_call: .
v_call: TRBV18
clone_size: few
cdr3_aa: CASSSGPEQYF
cdr3_nt: TGTGCCAGCTCGTCCGGCCCTGAGCAGTACTTC

j_call: TRBJ2-3
d_call: TRBD2
v_call: TRBV4-2
clone_size: few
cdr3_aa: CASSQAFGGANTQYF
cdr3_nt: TGTGCCAGCAGCCAAGCGTTCGGGGGGGCCAATACGCAGTATTTT

j_call: TRBJ2-7
d_call: .
v_call: TRBV3-1
clone_size: many
cdr3_aa: CASSQGVGDSSYEQYF
cdr3_nt: TGTGCCAGCAGCCAAGGAGTAGGTGACAGCTCCTACGAGCAGTACTTC

j_call: TRBJ1-1
d_call: .
v_call: TRBV20-1
clone_size: .
cdr3_aa: CSARQFPMNTEAFF
cdr3_nt: TGCAGTGCCAGACAGTTCCCCATGAACACTGAAGCTTTCTTT

j_call: TRBJ1-1
d_call: TRBD1
v_call: TRBV12-3/TRBV12-4
clone_size: many
cdr3_aa: CASSSAGTANEAFF
cdr3_nt: TGTGCCAGCAGTTCGGCCGGGACAGCTAATGAAGCTTTCTTT

j_call: TRBJ2-5
d_call: TRBD1
v_call: TRBV7-2
clone_size: few
cdr3_aa: CASSLKTGTVYQETQYF
cdr3_nt: TGTGCCAGCAGCTTGAAAACCGGGACAGTGTACCAAGAGACCCAGTACTTC

j_call: TRBJ2-3
d_call: TRBD2
v_call: TRBV20-1
clone_size: .
cdr3_aa: CSARGLAGGDTQYF
cdr3_nt: TGCAGTGCTAGAGGGCTTGCGGGGGGAGATACGCAGTATTTT

j_call: TRBJ2-1
d_call: .
v_call: TRBV20-1
clone_size: .
cdr3_aa: CSAGELLENYNEQFF
cdr3_nt: TGCAGTGCTGGGGAATTACTAGAGAATTACAATGAGCAGTTCTTC

j_call: TRBJ1-5
d_call: TRBD1
v_call: TRBV7-9
clone_size: few
cdr3_aa: CASSLGQGGSNQPQHF
cdr3_nt: TGTGCCAGCAGCTTAGGACAGGGGGGCAGCAATCAGCCCCAGCATTTT

j_call: TRBJ2-7
d_call: .
v_call: TRBV7-2
clone_size: .
cdr3_aa: CASSPDWNNYEQYF
cdr3_nt: TGTGCCAGCAGCCCAGACTGGAATAATTACGAGCAGTACTTC

j_call: TRBJ1-3
d_call: .
v_call: TRBV5-1
clone_size: few
cdr3_aa: CASSPGSSGNTIYF
cdr3_nt: TGCGCCAGCAGCCCGGGGAGCTCTGGAAACACCATATATTTT

j_call: TRBJ2-2
d_call: .
v_call: TRBV20-1
clone_size: .
cdr3_aa: CSARLTDGSNTGELFF
cdr3_nt: TGCAGTGCTAGACTCACGGACGGATCGAACACCGGGGAGCTGTTTTTT

j_call: TRBJ2-5
d_call: TRBD1
v_call: TRBV28
clone_size: .
cdr3_aa: CASRFRTGKETQYF
cdr3_nt: TGTGCCAGCAGATTCAGGACAGGGAAAGAGACCCAGTACTTC

j_call: TRBJ2-7
d_call: .
v_call: TRBV10-3
clone_size: .
cdr3_aa: CAISDGAAEVEQYF
cdr3_nt: TGTGCCATCAGTGACGGGGCTGCGGAAGTCGAGCAGTACTTC

j_call: TRBJ1-5
d_call: .
v_call: TRBV7-2
clone_size: .
cdr3_aa: CASSFLTGLNQPQHF
cdr3_nt: TGTGCCAGCAGCTTCCTGACAGGACTCAATCAGCCCCAGCATTTT

j_call: TRBJ2-5
d_call: .
v_call: TRBV5-5
clone_size: few
cdr3_aa: CASSLGDGGTQYF
cdr3_nt: TGTGCCAGCAGCTTAGGTGATGGGGGGACCCAGTACTTC

j_call: TRBJ1-1
d_call: .
v_call: TRBV2
clone_size: .
cdr3_aa: CASRDRRNTEAFF
cdr3_nt: TGTGCCAGCCGGGATAGACGAAACACTGAAGCTTTCTTT

j_call: TRBJ2-1
d_call: .
v_call: TRBV20-1
clone_size: few
cdr3_aa: CSAGEGGYNEQFF
cdr3_nt: TGCAGTGCGGGGGAGGGGGGTTACAATGAGCAGTTCTTC

j_call: TRBJ2-1
d_call: TRBD2
v_call: TRBV5-6
clone_size: few
cdr3_aa: CASSFTSGSMKQFF
cdr3_nt: TGTGCCAGCAGCTTTACTAGCGGGTCAATGAAGCAGTTCTTC

j_call: TRBJ1-2
d_call: TRBD1
v_call: TRBV5-5
clone_size: many
cdr3_aa: CASSPRQGPLYGYTF
cdr3_nt: TGTGCCAGCAGCCCGAGACAGGGGCCCCTCTATGGCTACACCTTC

j_call: TRBJ1-2
d_call: .
v_call: TRBV27
clone_size: .
cdr3_aa: CASSPAGPYGYTF
cdr3_nt: TGTGCCAGCAGTCCGGCCGGACCTTATGGCTACACCTTC

j_call: TRBJ2-7
d_call: TRBD1
v_call: TRBV4-3
clone_size: .
cdr3_aa: CASSQDRGTVNEQYF
cdr3_nt: TGCGCCAGCAGCCAAGATAGGGGGACAGTTAACGAGCAGTACTTC

j_call: TRBJ2-7
d_call: TRBD1
v_call: TRBV20-1
clone_size: .
cdr3_aa: CSAPMTGPSYEQYF
cdr3_nt: TGCAGTGCTCCAATGACAGGGCCATCCTACGAGCAGTACTTC

j_call: TRBJ2-2
d_call: .
v_call: TRBV30
clone_size: many
cdr3_aa: CAWSVVRYTGELFF
cdr3_nt: TGTGCCTGGAGTGTGGTTAGGTACACCGGGGAGCTGTTTTTT

j_call: TRBJ1-4
d_call: TRBD1
v_call: TRBV28
clone_size: many
cdr3_aa: CASSVLGQTDEKLFF
cdr3_nt: TGTGCCAGCAGTGTCCTGGGACAGACTGATGAAAAACTGTTTTTT

j_call: TRBJ2-5
d_call: .
v_call: TRBV11-2
clone_size: few
cdr3_aa: CASSLPGPQYQETQYF
cdr3_nt: TGTGCCAGCAGCTTACCCGGTCCGCAGTACCAAGAGACCCAGTACTTC